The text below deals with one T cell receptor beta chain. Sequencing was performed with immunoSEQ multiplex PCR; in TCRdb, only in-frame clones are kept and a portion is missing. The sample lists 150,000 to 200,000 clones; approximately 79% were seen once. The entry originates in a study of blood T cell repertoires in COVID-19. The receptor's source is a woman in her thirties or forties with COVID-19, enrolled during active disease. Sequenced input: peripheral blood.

The CDR3 loop reads CASRILAGNEQYF. The CDR3 nucleotides are TGTGCCAGCAGAATTCTAGCGGGAAACGAGCAGTACTTC. The V call is TRBV11-2, the J call TRBJ2-7, with 9 bases that match TRBD2. V lost 6 bases, J lost 5 bases, and 5 bases stayed unmatched. Germline V gene data show CDR1 as SGHAT and CDR2 as FQNNGV. This CDR3 has 13 residues.